The following is a TCR beta chain sequence with its context. Its antigen remains unidentified. The sample comes from a study of Tregs in tolerant kidney transplant recipients. Broader study findings: Biological reproducibility was not directly addressed, but technical replication error appeared minimal. Expanding Tregs on activated donor B cells appeared to best identify donor-specific TCRbeta clones. Few patients were studied, so findings need validation in larger groups.

Repertoires were generated with immunoSEQ multiplex PCR, while TCRdb's copy carries only in-frame clones and drops some. The sample contains some 240,000 clones, roughly 80% of which appear only once. Unstimulated Tregs (CD4+CD25+CD127-) and CD4+CD25- non-Tregs were sorted from PBMCs. Trimming removed 4 bases from V and 1 base from J, with 11 bases in between. The CDR3 loop spans 14 amino acids. Germline V gene lookup returns CDR1 SGHRS and CDR2 YFSETQ. The rearrangement joins TRBV5-1 to TRBJ1-2; possibly TRBD1 for D (5 bases). This TCR derives from a human donor in good health. Sequencing was performed on CD4+ T cells from blood. The CDR3 coding sequence is TGCGCCAGCAGCGCGGTGGGGGATAACTATGGCTACACCTTC. Its translation is CASSAVGDNYGYTF.